Following are 22 T cell receptor beta chains from one sample sequenced in a study of CD8 T cells in ankylosing spondylitis. TCRdb reanalysed the 5' RACE reads using MiXCR and keeps one entry per CDR3 protein. The repertoire consists of 500,000 to 550,000 distinct CDR3 sequences, with roughly 13% occurring once and the leading ten covering 6.8%. Findings and limits, study-wide: What appeared characteristic of ankylosing spondylitis blood was a TCR beta motif of eight or nine highly homologous variants.

Antigens of these TCRs are unknown. Source material: blood, either unsorted or a sorted T cell fraction (not recorded which). The receptors originated from a male donor with ankylosing spondylitis.

The rearrangement joins TRBV5-1 to TRBJ1-1; D might be TRBD1 (5 bases). CDR3 length equals 15 residues. The ends were cut back, 3 bases at V and 2 bases at J, with 14 bases in the middle. CDR1 is SGHRS, CDR2 YFSETQ, per germline. The CDR3 sequence: CASSYGAGLNTEAFF. The CDR3 region has the DNA TGCGCCAGCAGCTACGGGGCGGGCCTAAACACTGAAGCTTTCTTT.

This clonotype has a count of ten or more. The gene calls are TRBV9 and TRBJ2-1; D call uncertain. V was pared by 0 bases and J by 0 bases, with 7 bases between. The CDR3 spans 15 residues. The V gene's germline CDR1 is SGDLS and CDR2 YYNGEE. As DNA, the CDR3 is TGTGCCAGCAGCGTAGGGGAAAGCTCCTACAATGAGCAGTTCTTC. It is translated as CASSVGESSYNEQFF.

The rearrangement links TRBV20-1 to TRBJ2-1; the match to TRBD2 covers 10 bases. J gave up 8 bases and V 6 bases, and 10 bases lay outside the gene matches. The CDR3 has 14 amino acids. Germline V gene sequence: CDR1 DFQATT, CDR2 SNEGSKA (reference sequence). The CDR3 bases are TGCAGTGCCCAATACACTAGCGGGGACCATGAGCAGTTCTTC. Residues: CSAQYTSGDHEQFF.

The CDR3, as DNA: TGTGCCACCAGTGATTCGGACAGGGCCGGACAGCCCCAGCATTTT. It yields the protein CATSDSDRAGQPQHF. The genes are TRBV24-1 and TRBJ1-5; 8 bases fit TRBD1. The V gene end was trimmed by 2 bases and the J gene end by 7 bases; junction bases not matched to a gene: 6. Per the germline V gene, CDR1 is KGHDR and CDR2 is SFDVKD. The CDR3 runs to 15 residues.

This clonotype was seen only a few times. The V call is TRBV27, the J call TRBJ1-5; D is possibly TRBD1 (5 bases). Trimming removed 4 bases from V and 0 bases from J, with 10 bases in between. Looked up from germline, CDR1 is MNHEY and CDR2 is SMNVEV (reference sequence). This CDR3 is 15 amino acids long. This chain's CDR3 is CASSYGANSNQPQHF. The CDR3 nucleotides read TGTGCCAGCAGTTATGGGGCGAATAGCAATCAGCCCCAGCATTTT.

V is TRBV20-1 and J is TRBJ2-2, with 10 positions matching TRBD2. This CDR3 spans 16 amino acids. J lost 4 bases, V lost 6 bases, and 11 bases had no gene match. Germline V CDR1 and CDR2: DFQATT, SNEGSKA (reference sequence). CDR3 nucleotide sequence: TGCAGTGCCCGACCTAGCGGGAGTGAGGGCACCGGGGAGCTGTTTTTT. Translating it yields CSARPSGSEGTGELFF.

Here the CDR3 DNA reads TGTGCCAGCAGTTTCCCGGGACTACGCTCCTACAATGAGCAGTTCTTC. Translated: CASSFPGLRSYNEQFF. The chain joins TRBV12-3 or TRBV12-4 to TRBJ2-1, with 7 nucleotides matching TRBD2. Trimming took 3 bases from V and 0 from J; bases not matched to a gene: 5. The CDR3 extends over 16 amino acids.

The chain combines TRBV10-3 with TRBJ2-1; 7 bases fit TRBD1. Germline V gene lookup returns CDR1 ENHRY and CDR2 SYGVKD. The V segment lost 0 bases and the J segment 2 bases; nucleotides outside the gene matches: 10. CDR3 size: 18 residues. CDR3 region: CAISESTGMRPPYNEQFF. Written as DNA, the CDR3 is TGTGCCATCAGTGAGTCGACAGGGATGCGGCCCCCCTACAATGAGCAGTTCTTC.

This clonotype was recorded many times. The chain couples TRBV12-3 or TRBV12-4 to TRBJ1-1; D call uncertain. This CDR3 is 15 amino acids long. Trimming shortened V by 1 base and J by 0 bases, and 9 bases separated the two germline ends. CDR3 sequence reads: CASSLEGGMNTEAFF. In nucleotides, the CDR3 is TGTGCCAGCAGTTTAGAGGGAGGTATGAACACTGAAGCTTTCTTT.

The J gene is TRBJ2-1, the V gene TRBV12-3 or TRBV12-4, with TRBD1 matching over 9 bases. The CDR3 totals 13 residues. The ends lost 6 bases at V and 7 bases at J; junction bases unmatched: 4. Here the CDR3 reads CASSNGQGNEQFF. CDR3 DNA sequence: TGTGCCAGCAGCAACGGACAGGGGAATGAGCAGTTCTTC.

The rearrangement uses TRBV12-3 or TRBV12-4 and TRBJ2-1; 7 positions match TRBD2. The J segment lost 6 bases and the V segment lost 7 bases, leaving 18 bases of the junction unmatched. The CDR3 extends over 17 amino acids. The DNA for the CDR3 is TGTGCCAGCATAGGGCCTGGCGGGAGAGGTGGGGTCAATGAGCAGTTCTTC. Translated, it gives CASIGPGGRGGVNEQFF.

This clonotype was picked up many times. DNA for the CDR3: TGCAGTGCTAGGTTACAGGGGACAGATACGCAGTATTTT. This encodes CSARLQGTDTQYF. The chain employs TRBV20-1 and TRBJ2-3; 7 bases line up with TRBD1. The CDR3 has 13 residues. Germline values: CDR1 DFQATT, CDR2 SNEGSKA (reference sequence). The V and J ends lost 3 bases and 3 bases, in that order; junction bases with no gene match: 3.

This clonotype showed up many times. The chain employs TRBV12-3 or TRBV12-4 and TRBJ2-1; 12 bases fit TRBD2. The V segment lost 6 bases and the J segment 4 bases; nucleotides outside the gene matches: 7. The CDR3 extends over 16 amino acids. The CDR3 DNA is TGTGCCAGCAGACCCGCTAGCGGGAGGGGGTACAATGAGCAGTTCTTC. Its translation is CASRPASGRGYNEQFF.

This clonotype was seen repeatedly, ten times or more. The rearrangement links TRBV20-1 to TRBJ2-7, with TRBD1 matching 8 bases. V dropped 6 bases and J dropped 3; count of bases not matched to a gene: 7. Looked up from germline, CDR1 is DFQATT and CDR2 is SNEGSKA (reference sequence). This CDR3 has 13 residues. Here the CDR3 reads CSARDRKNYEQYF. DNA for the CDR3: TGCAGTGCCCGGGACAGGAAAAACTACGAGCAGTACTTC.

The chain joins TRBV5-1 to TRBJ2-1; 11 nucleotides align to TRBD2. The CDR3 is 16 amino acids. Germline V gene lookup returns CDR1 SGHRS and CDR2 YFSETQ. Trimming cost V 4 bases and J 5 bases; bases outside gene matches: 8. The CDR3 DNA follows: TGCGCCAGCAGCCTTACTAGCGGGAGCGGCCACAATGAGCAGTTCTTC. It translates to CASSLTSGSGHNEQFF.

This clonotype turned up a few times. The chain uses TRBV4-1 and TRBJ2-2; a weak D match, TRBD2 (6 bases). The germline V gene has CDR1 MGHRA and CDR2 YSYEKL. CDR3 size: 15 residues. Trimming left V 1 base short and J 7 bases short, with 13 bases between. The DNA of the CDR3 is TGCGCCAGCAGCCAAGCGGGGAGGTCGAACGGGGAGCTGTTTTTT. It codes for CASSQAGRSNGELFF.

This clonotype was detected only a few times. The gene calls are TRBV20-1 and TRBJ2-7; 7 bases agree with TRBD2. There are 15 residues in the CDR3. The V segment lost 4 bases and the J segment 3 bases; nucleotides outside the gene matches: 12. The germline V gene encodes CDR1 DFQATT and CDR2 SNEGSKA (reference sequence). The CDR3 is CSANPTIAGDYEQYF. CDR3 DNA: TGCAGTGCTAACCCTACTATAGCGGGTGACTACGAGCAGTACTTC.

The rearrangement links TRBV5-1 to TRBJ2-3, with TRBD2 identical over 7 bases. Germline-derived CDR1 and CDR2 are SGHRS and YFSETQ. Germline trimming cut 4 bases from V and 4 bases from J; bases unmatched to any gene: 15. This CDR3 is built from 17 residues. The CDR3 sequence: CASSGRTLGRGADTQYF. The CDR3 region has the DNA TGCGCCAGCAGCGGAAGGACTTTGGGGAGGGGTGCAGATACGCAGTATTTT. Full variable domain (remainder filled in from reference TRBV5-1 and TRBJ2-3): KAGVTQTPRYLIKTRGQQVTLSCSPISGHRSVSWYQQTPGQGLQFLFEYFSETQRNKGNFPGRFSGRQFSNSRSEMNVSTLELGDSALYLCASSGRTLGRGADTQYFGPGTRLTVL.

This clonotype was counted between two and nine times. The rearrangement links TRBV15 to TRBJ2-3, with D perhaps assigned TRBD1 or TRBD2 (5 bases each). The V gene's germline CDR1 is LNHNV and CDR2 YYDKDF (reference sequence). The CDR3 has 14 amino acids. Trimming took off 0 bases at V and 4 bases at J, with 8 bases between the two ends. The CDR3 here is CATSRERGADTQYF. In DNA form, the CDR3 reads TGTGCCACCAGCAGAGAGCGAGGGGCAGATACGCAGTATTTT.

This clonotype occurred many times. The rearrangement uses TRBV5-1 and TRBJ1-2; possible D gene TRBD1, 5 bases. V was cut by 1 base and J by 3 bases, with 7 bases left in between. Germline V CDR1 and CDR2: SGHRS, YFSETQ. CDR3 length: 13 residues. CDR3 nucleotides: TGCGCCAGCAGCTTGAGGGACGACTATGGCTACACCTTC. This encodes CASSLRDDYGYTF.

This clonotype has just a few counts. This rearrangement joins TRBV20-1 to TRBJ2-7, with TRBD2 matching over 10 bases. V lost 0 bases, J lost 7 bases, and 15 bases stayed unmatched. Germline CDR1 and CDR2: DFQATT and SNEGSKA (reference sequence). The CDR3 is 17 residues long. CDR3 DNA: TGCAGTGCTAGAGATGGCTCGAGCGGGAGGGTAACATGGGAGCAGTACTTC. Residues: CSARDGSSGRVTWEQYF.

This clonotype has just a few counts. The chain carries TRBV20-1 and TRBJ1-2; D is undetermined. The length of the CDR3 is 12 residues. Germline values: CDR1 DFQATT, CDR2 SNEGSKA (reference sequence). V gave up 5 bases and J gave up 8 bases, with 15 bases separating them. The CDR3 bases are TGCAGTGCTCCGCCGGCGGGGAGCGGCTACACCTTC. It codes for CSAPPAGSGYTF.